The 23 T cell receptor beta chains given below trace back to one sample, sequenced in a study of cytotoxic CD8 clonotypes in ibrutinib-treated CLL. Libraries were prepared by immunoSEQ multiplex PCR; TCRdb keeps only in-frame clonotypes and omits some of them. The sample has about 50,000 clones; 53% are singletons. The sample consisted of PBMCs, taken after 12 months of ibrutinib treatment. These receptors all stem from a human donor with chronic lymphocytic leukemia.

The chain combines TRBV5-1 with TRBJ2-1, with D uncertain. The CDR3 has 14 amino acids. Trimming stripped 2 bases from V and 4 bases from J, with 10 bases between. The germline gives CDR1 SGHRS, CDR2 YFSETQ. Here the CDR3 DNA reads TGCGCCAGCAGCTTCTCGACTGGTTACAATGAGCAGTTCTTC. It encodes CASSFSTGYNEQFF.

V and J are TRBV27 and TRBJ2-7; 8 bases map to TRBD2. CDR1 is MNHEY and CDR2 is SMNVEV in the germline V gene (reference sequence). The CDR3 runs 14 residues. Unmatched junction bases numbered 10, after V lost 8 bases and J lost 4 bases. The CDR3 DNA sequence: TGTGCCAGCCATGCGAGCGGGAGAAGGTACGAGCAGTACTTC. Residues: CASHASGRRYEQYF.

This clone showed up many times. The V gene is TRBV11-2, the J gene TRBJ1-2; D may be TRBD1 (5 bases). V was trimmed by 0 bases and J by 4 bases, leaving 15 bases between them. Germline V lookup: CDR1 SGHAT, CDR2 FQNNGV. There are 16 residues in the CDR3. As DNA, the CDR3 is TGTGCCAGCAGCTTAGATGGGAGGGCGCAGGGCTATGGCTACACCTTC. Translation: CASSLDGRAQGYGYTF.

V is TRBV11-2 and J is TRBJ1-1, with TRBD1 matching 9 bases. The ends lost 5 bases at V and 1 base at J; junction bases unmatched: 8. The CDR3 consists of 16 residues. From germline, CDR1 is SGHAT and CDR2 FQNNGV. CDR3 sequence (DNA): TGTGCCAGCAGCCCATTAGACAGGGGGTCGAACACTGAAGCTTTCTTT. It yields the protein CASSPLDRGSNTEAFF.

This clone has just one count. J is TRBJ2-7 and V is TRBV7-2; TRBD2 agrees at 12 bases. The germline CDR1 and CDR2 sequences are SGHTA and FQGNSA. Unmatched junction bases numbered 2, after V lost 5 bases and J lost 0 bases. This CDR3 spans 15 amino acids. For the CDR3, the DNA is TGTGCCAGCAGCACGACTAGCGGGAGCTCCTACGAGCAGTACTTC. Its translation: CASSTTSGSSYEQYF.

To note about this clone: Its ends do not fully match the called genes, so a read error is possible. This chain links TRBV15 with TRBJ1-2, with 7 bases lining up with TRBD1. The length of the CDR3 is 15 residues. The germline V gene encodes CDR1 LNHNV and CDR2 YYDKDF (reference sequence). Here the CDR3 reads CAASRDRELHYGYTF. The CDR3 DNA is TGTGCCGCCAGCAGAGACAGGGAGCTCCACTATGGCTACACCTTC.

The CDR3 DNA reads TGTGCCAGCAGCTTAGTTGAAGGGACAGATACGCAGTATTTT. Encoded protein: CASSLVEGTDTQYF. V usage is TRBV7-9 and J usage is TRBJ2-3; D is undetermined. CDR1 and CDR2 (germline): SEHNR, FQNEAQ (reference sequence). Between the trimmed V and J ends, which lost 1 base and 3 bases, there was a span of 8 bases. CDR3 length: 14 residues.

This clone was counted only a few times. V and J are TRBV5-5 and TRBJ2-3; 13 nucleotides agree with TRBD2. Trimming took 4 bases from V and 6 from J; bases not matched to a gene: 8. The germline gives CDR1 SGHKS, CDR2 YYEKEE (reference sequence). The CDR3 spans 16 residues. In DNA form, the CDR3 reads TGTGCCAGCAGCAGAGCCGGACTAGCGGGAGTGGATACGCAGTATTTT. Its translation: CASSRAGLAGVDTQYF.

In this sample, this clone turned up once. The rearrangement links TRBV11-2 to TRBJ2-3, with D possibly TRBD2 on 5 matching bases. This CDR3 contains 15 residues. CDR1 is SGHAT, CDR2 FQNNGV, per germline. V lost 2 bases and J lost 3, with 12 bases in between. The CDR3 protein is CASSLFVVATDTQYF. CDR3 in DNA: TGTGCCAGCAGCTTATTCGTAGTAGCGACAGATACGCAGTATTTT. The full variable domain, completed using reference TRBV11-2 and TRBJ2-3, is EAGVAQSPRYKIIEKRQSVAFWCNPISGHATLYWYQQILGQGPKLLIQFQNNGVVDDSQLPKDRFSAERLKGVDSTLKIQPAKLEDSAVYLCASSLFVVATDTQYFGPGTRLTVL.

The gene calls are TRBV5-1 and TRBJ2-7; possible D gene TRBD1, 5 bases. CDR1 SGHRS and CDR2 YFSETQ come from the germline V gene. The CDR3 runs 14 residues. The V end lost 4 bases, the J end lost 5 bases, and 16 bases lay between the germline ends. The DNA for the CDR3 is TGCGCCAGCAGCCCATCCCAGGGTGCCCACGAGCAGTACTTC. Translating gives CASSPSQGAHEQYF.

A few counts support this clone. The chain joins TRBV5-8 to TRBJ1-1; D gene ambiguous. Trimming cost V 3 bases and J 5 bases, with 8 bases left between them. The length of the CDR3 is 12 residues. Germline loops: CDR1 SGHTS, CDR2 YDEGEE. CDR3 in amino acids: CASSSSGTEAFF. The DNA for the CDR3 is TGTGCCAGCAGCTCCTCAGGAACTGAAGCTTTCTTT.

This clone appeared a single time. The CDR3 spells CASTTALAVGEQYF. CDR3 in DNA: TGTGCCAGCACCACCGCGCTAGCGGTGGGGGAGCAGTACTTC. The chain recombines TRBV28 with TRBJ2-7; 7 bases fit TRBD2. The germline V gene has CDR1 MDHEN and CDR2 SYDVKM. J was trimmed by 7 bases and V by 7 bases; bases with no gene match: 13. The CDR3 spans 14 residues.

The genes are TRBV2 and TRBJ2-5; no reliable D call. The V end lost 6 bases, the J end lost 5 bases, and 4 bases lay between the germline ends. There are 10 residues in the CDR3. Germline V gene data show CDR1 as SNHLY and CDR2 as FYNNEI. CDR3 nucleotide sequence: TGTGCCAGCAGGCGGGAGACCCAGTACTTC. This encodes CASRRETQYF.

The chain carries TRBV14 and TRBJ1-2; D possibly corresponds to TRBD1 (6 bases). Germline V gene lookup returns CDR1 SGHDN and CDR2 FVKESK. There are 14 residues in the CDR3. Trimming shortened V by 4 bases and J by 5 bases, and 14 bases separated the two germline ends. The CDR3, as DNA: TGTGCCAGCAGCCCCGGGGGGGGCAGGTATGGCTACACCTTC. Residues: CASSPGGGRYGYTF.

The chain carries TRBV6-1 and TRBJ2-1; the match to TRBD1 covers 8 bases. The junction had 3 bases not matched to a gene; V was cut back by 6 bases and J by 8 bases. The CDR3 is made up of 12 amino acids. CDR1 is MNHNS and CDR2 is SASEGT in the germline V gene. The CDR3 nucleotides read TGTGCCAGCAGGGGGGACAGGCATGAGCAGTTCTTC. It translates to CASRGDRHEQFF.

The chain employs TRBV18 and TRBJ1-1; tentative D call: TRBD1 (6 bases). CDR1 is KGHSH and CDR2 is LQKENI in the germline V gene. This CDR3 has 13 residues. The V gene lost 5 bases and the J gene lost 10 bases, with 17 bases spanning the gap. The CDR3 DNA reads TGTGCCAGCTCATTATGGAAGGGGGAGATAGCTTTCTTT. Translated: CASSLWKGEIAFF.

The chain joins TRBV11-3 to TRBJ2-1; 9 positions agree with TRBD1. Trimming took 4 bases from V and 7 from J; bases not matched to a gene: 14. Germline V gene data show CDR1 as SGHNT and CDR2 as YENEEA. The CDR3 is 17 residues long. CDR3 DNA: TGTGCCAGCAGCTCAAAACAGGGGGCGAAGATAAGTAATGAGCAGTTCTTC. Translation: CASSSKQGAKISNEQFF.

The chain couples TRBV18 to TRBJ2-5; D is unclear. The CDR3 runs 14 residues. V was cut by 3 bases and J by 1 base, with 9 bases left in between. Germline V CDR1 and CDR2: KGHSH, LQKENI. CDR3 residues: CASSPLPSQETQYF. CDR3 DNA: TGTGCCAGCTCACCCCTCCCGTCCCAAGAGACCCAGTACTTC.

There are many counts of this clone. The gene calls are TRBV7-9 and TRBJ1-1, with a weak D call TRBD1 (5 bases). Germline-derived CDR1 and CDR2 are SEHNR and FQNEAQ (reference sequence). CDR3 size: 14 residues. Trimming cost V 6 bases and J 2 bases, with 13 bases left between them. The CDR3 nucleotides are TGTGCCAGCAGACCCGGGACGGATAACACTGAAGCTTTCTTT. Translated, it gives CASRPGTDNTEAFF. Supplemented by reference TRBV7-9 and TRBJ1-1, the full variable domain reads DTGVSQNPRHKITKRGQNVTFRCDPISEHNRLYWYRQTLGQGPEFLTYFQNEAQLEKSRLLSDRFSAERPKGSFSTLEIQRTEQGDSAMYLCASRPGTDNTEAFFGQGTRLTVV.

V usage is TRBV18 and J usage is TRBJ2-1; TRBD1 aligns across 9 bases. The germline CDR1 and CDR2 sequences are KGHSH and LQKENI. The CDR3 consists of 13 residues. The V gene end was trimmed by 5 bases and the J gene end by 5 bases; junction bases not matched to a gene: 1. CDR3 sequence: CASSRDRDNEQFF. CDR3 coding DNA: TGTGCCAGCTCAAGGGACAGGGACAATGAGCAGTTCTTC.

The genes are TRBV5-6 and TRBJ1-1; no clear D. In germline, CDR1 is SGHDT, CDR2 YYEEEE. With 5 bases removed from V and 5 bases from J, the gap between germline ends came to 13 bases. The CDR3 totals 13 residues. The CDR3 DNA reads TGTGCCAGCAGTTTGAAGGGAAAAACTGAAGCTTTCTTT. This encodes CASSLKGKTEAFF.

The rearrangement uses TRBV11-3 and TRBJ2-1, with no clear D. Germline V gives CDR1 SGHNT, CDR2 YENEEA. V was trimmed by 1 base and J by 7 bases, leaving 8 bases between them. This CDR3 spans 13 amino acids. CDR3 sequence reads: CASSLGEENEQFF. In DNA, the CDR3 is TGTGCCAGCAGCTTAGGAGAAGAAAATGAGCAGTTCTTC. Combining the CDR3 with reference TRBV11-3 and TRBJ2-1 gives the whole variable domain EAGVVQSPRYKIIEKKQPVAFWCNPISGHNTLYWYLQNLGQGPELLIRYENEEAVDDSQLPKDRFSAERLKGVDSTLKIQPAELGDSAVYLCASSLGEENEQFFGPGTRLTVL.

The chain has TRBV19 and TRBJ1-1; maybe TRBD1 (6 bases). Trimming left V 5 bases short and J 2 bases short, with 15 bases between. Germline CDR1 and CDR2: LNHDA and SQIVND (reference sequence). The CDR3 has 15 amino acids. CDR3 loop: CASSPATGLNTEAFF. The CDR3 region has the DNA TGTGCCAGTAGTCCCGCGACAGGCCTTAACACTGAAGCTTTCTTT. The full variable domain, its missing parts supplied by reference TRBV19 and TRBJ1-1, is DGGITQSPKYLFRKEGQNVTLSCEQNLNHDAMYWYRQDPGQGLRLIYYSQIVNDFQKGDIAEGYSVSREKKESFPLTVTSAQKNPTAFYLCASSPATGLNTEAFFGQGTRLTVV.